This T cell receptor beta chain was recorded in a study of T cell repertoires in cytomegalovirus infection. As for the study in general: CMV infection and matching HLA type were both indicated by public TCR beta signatures. Study-level points and caveats: Dominant in the ex vivo response were TCR beta clonotypes restricted by HLA-C and specific for CMV. Using cumulative public TCR beta family frequency, the authors identified those who carried CMV together with the relevant HLA.

TCRdb re-called the reads through MiXCR, storing one row per CDR3 protein. This sample has some 940,000 distinct CDR3 sequences, with 31% found just once. This clonotype was seen a few times. The antigen remains undetermined. The sequenced sample was cultured CD8+ T cells from PBMCs, obtained from culture after CMV antigen stimulation. This TCR derives from a human donor in good health (CMV status not recorded). Some clones in this sample may be carry-over from other donors' samples.

The CDR3 nucleotides are TGTGCCAGCAGCCTGGGACTAGCGGGGCCTCAGGACCACTACGAGCAGTACTTC. It translates to CASSLGLAGPQDHYEQYF. The V call is TRBV27, the J call TRBJ2-7; 13 bases are shared with TRBD2. The ends lost 6 bases at V and 3 bases at J; junction bases unmatched: 14. CDR1 is MNHEY and CDR2 is SMNVEV in the germline V gene (reference sequence). The CDR3 extends over 18 amino acids.